The next 14 T cell receptor beta chains were all read from a single sample in a study of T cells after yellow fever vaccination. TCRdb passed the 5' RACE reads through MiXCR, listing each CDR3 protein once. The repertoire has some 110,000 distinct CDR3 sequences, 8.4% of them found once; the top ten carry over 25%. Sequencing used CD8+ T cells sorted from PBMCs, obtained 45 days after the yellow fever booster vaccination. Receptor source: a man aged 25 to 40 who received the YFV17D yellow fever vaccine.

This clonotype was seen repeatedly, ten times or more. The rearrangement uses TRBV7-9 and TRBJ2-1, with TRBD1 matching 8 bases. Trimming at V came to 1 base and at J to 8 bases, leaving 10 bases not matched to a gene. In germline, CDR1 is SEHNR, CDR2 FQNEAQ (reference sequence). This CDR3 spans 16 amino acids. CDR3 amino acids: CASSLGSRGRIYEQFF. Written as DNA, the CDR3 is TGTGCCAGCAGCTTAGGAAGCAGGGGGCGCATCTATGAGCAGTTCTTC.

This clonotype appeared many times. This chain joins TRBV4-3 and TRBJ2-7, with 9 bases identical to TRBD1. V was clipped by 1 base and J by 1 base; unmatched bases: 2. The CDR3 extends over 15 amino acids. Germline CDR1 reads LGHNA; CDR2 reads YSLEER. The CDR3 loop reads CASSQGDRASYEQYF. CDR3 sequence (DNA): TGCGCCAGCAGCCAAGGGGACAGGGCGTCCTACGAGCAGTACTTC.

This clonotype was observed a few times. The chain recombines TRBV28 with TRBJ2-5; maybe TRBD2 (8 bases). Germline V gene data show CDR1 as MDHEN and CDR2 as SYDVKM. V shed 5 bases and J shed 5 bases, with 21 bases lying between them. The CDR3 runs to 16 residues. The CDR3, as DNA: TGTGCCAGCAGTCCCAAGGGGGCGGGAGGAAGGGAGACCCAGTACTTC. Protein: CASSPKGAGGRETQYF.

This chain uses TRBV7-2 with TRBJ1-1, with a tentative D call TRBD1 (5 bases). V was clipped by 5 bases and J by 1 base, with 14 bases between them. Germline values: CDR1 SGHTA, CDR2 FQGNSA. This CDR3 is 15 amino acids long. DNA of the CDR3: TGTGCCAGCAGCCCCCTAGGGGTCCCGAACACTGAAGCTTTCTTT. It codes for CASSPLGVPNTEAFF. Variable domain in full (rest from reference TRBV7-2 and TRBJ1-1): GAGVSQSPSNKVTEKGKDVELRCDPISGHTALYWYRQSLGQGLEFLIYFQGNSAPDKSGLPSDRFSAERTGGSVSTLTIQRTQQEDSAVYLCASSPLGVPNTEAFFGQGTRLTVV.

This clonotype came up a few times. The rearrangement uses TRBV5-4 and TRBJ2-3, with D hard to call. Trimming removed 0 bases from V and 0 bases from J, with 11 bases in between. CDR1 is SGHNT, CDR2 YYREEE, per germline (reference sequence). This CDR3 is built from 16 residues. CDR3 in DNA: TGTGCCAGCAGCTTGGATATGGTTATGAGCACAGATACGCAGTATTTT. It codes for CASSLDMVMSTDTQYF.

This clonotype was found many times. The J gene is TRBJ2-5, the V gene TRBV9; D gene uncertain. The CDR3 consists of 13 residues. Between the trimmed V and J ends, which lost 0 bases and 0 bases, there was a span of 3 bases. Germline CDR1 and CDR2: SGDLS and YYNGEE. The CDR3: CASSVGHQETQYF. The CDR3 coding sequence is TGTGCCAGCAGCGTAGGCCACCAAGAGACCCAGTACTTC.

This clonotype was detected only a few times. J is TRBJ2-2 and V is TRBV12-3 or TRBV12-4; the match to TRBD1 covers 8 bases. The trim removed 3 bases at V and 1 base at J, leaving 4 bases unmatched. The CDR3 spans 16 residues. The CDR3 DNA sequence: TGTGCCAGCAGTTTGCCGGACAGGGAGAACACCGGGGAGCTGTTTTTT. It translates to CASSLPDRENTGELFF.

This clonotype was detected a few times. The V call is TRBV4-3, the J call TRBJ2-2; D remains unclear. This CDR3 has 15 residues. Germline CDR1 and CDR2: LGHNA and YSLEER. The germline V and J ends were trimmed by 0 bases and 5 bases, with 10 bases remaining between them. For the CDR3, the DNA is TGCGCCAGCAGCCAAGAGGTATTACTGACCGGGGAGCTGTTTTTT. Translation: CASSQEVLLTGELFF.

About this clonotype itself: A read error may be the cause here, since a much bigger clone is one base away. J is TRBJ2-1 and V is TRBV6-5, with D possibly TRBD2 on 5 matching bases. The V gene's germline CDR1 is MNHEY and CDR2 SVGAGI. This CDR3 region has 11 residues. The CDR3: CPSSFGVGQFF. CDR3 bases: TGTCCCAGCAGTTTCGGGGTCGGGCAGTTCTTC.

This chain uses TRBV6-5 with TRBJ2-7; 7 nucleotides agree with TRBD2. Germline CDR1 and CDR2: MNHEY and SVGAGI. The CDR3 is 13 residues long. Trimming at V came to 2 bases and at J to 7 bases, leaving 5 bases not matched to a gene. The CDR3 sequence: CASSYGGVGEQYF. The CDR3 coding sequence is TGTGCCAGCAGTTACGGGGGGGTTGGGGAGCAGTACTTC.

The table lists this clonotype with many counts. The gene calls are TRBV14 and TRBJ2-3; maybe TRBD2 (6 bases). The CDR3 extends over 13 amino acids. CDR1 SGHDN and CDR2 FVKESK come from the germline V gene. V lost 1 base and J 7 bases, leaving 9 bases between the germline ends. The CDR3 loop reads CASSQGEANTQYF. CDR3 DNA: TGTGCCAGCAGCCAAGGGGAGGCAAATACGCAGTATTTT.

This clonotype was counted once. This sequence joins TRBV5-6 and TRBJ2-1, with a weak D call TRBD2 (7 bases). The germline V and J ends were trimmed by 8 bases and 3 bases, with 15 bases remaining between them. Germline V gene data show CDR1 as SGHDT and CDR2 as YYEEEE. The CDR3 runs 14 residues. The CDR3: CARSPGGRYNEQFF. CDR3 sequence (DNA): TGTGCCAGGAGCCCCGGGGGGCGCTACAATGAGCAGTTCTTC.

Many counts were recorded for this clonotype. This chain connects TRBV6-2 or TRBV6-3 to TRBJ2-1; maybe TRBD2 (6 bases). The V end was cut by 10 bases, the J end by 7 bases, with 14 bases between. Germline V gives CDR1 MNHEY, CDR2 SVGEGT. There are 12 residues in the CDR3. The DNA for the CDR3 is TGTGCCATTGCCGGGAGATGGAATGAGCAGTTCTTC. It codes for CAIAGRWNEQFF.

This clonotype was seen many times. The chain employs TRBV27 and TRBJ2-3; D is unclear. This CDR3 contains 16 residues. Trimming took 3 bases from V and 2 from J, leaving 15 bases between them. The germline gives CDR1 MNHEY, CDR2 SMNVEV (reference sequence). CDR3 DNA: TGTGCCAGCAGTTTCATCGGCTACTCATTCACAGATACGCAGTATTTT. As protein: CASSFIGYSFTDTQYF.